Presented here are 14 T cell receptor beta chains from one specimen sequenced in a study of control samples from healthy donors and cancer patients. TCRdb keeps only in-frame clones here, not all; method: immunoSEQ multiplex PCR. Seen here are under 200,000 clones, approximately 90% observed once, and the top ten hold 0.55% to 0.7%. The material sequenced was blood. These receptors were collected from a woman aged 25 to 39 in good health.

This clone is a singleton in its sample. V usage is TRBV4-2 and J usage is TRBJ1-4; no reliable D call. Germline lookup yields CDR1 LGHNA and CDR2 YNFKEQ. This CDR3 comprises 16 residues. Trimming removed 1 base at V and 2 bases at J, with 11 bases between. The CDR3 DNA sequence: TGTGCCAGCAGCCAAGCATCCGGGTTGACTAATGAAAAACTGTTTTTT. It yields the protein CASSQASGLTNEKLFF.

In this sample, this clone turned up once. The V and J genes are TRBV5-1 and TRBJ2-2; no clear D. There are 14 residues in the CDR3. Between the trimmed V and J ends, which lost 4 bases and 3 bases, there was a span of 10 bases. Germline V CDR1 and CDR2: SGHRS, YFSETQ. The CDR3, as DNA: TGCGCCAGCAGCCTAACGACGGACACCGGGGAGCTGTTTTTT. Residues: CASSLTTDTGELFF.

The chain uses TRBV2 and TRBJ2-3; D gene ambiguous. The germline V and J ends were trimmed by 4 bases and 4 bases, with 12 bases remaining between them. Per germline, CDR1 SNHLY and CDR2 FYNNEI. The CDR3 totals 14 residues. CDR3 DNA sequence: TGTGCCAGCAGTGGGGTATGGGAAGCAGATACGCAGTATTTT. Translation: CASSGVWEADTQYF.

This rearrangement joins TRBV10-3 to TRBJ1-5; D is ambiguous. With 4 bases removed from V and 7 bases from J, the gap between germline ends came to 14 bases. The CDR3 covers 14 residues. The V gene's germline CDR1 is ENHRY and CDR2 SYGVKD. CDR3 loop: CAISVAGGGQPQHF. The CDR3 region has the DNA TGTGCCATCAGTGTGGCGGGTGGCGGCCAGCCCCAGCATTTT.

The CDR3, as DNA: TGTGCCAGCAGGGCCGGGACAGCGGGGGAGCAGTACTTC. Its translation is CASRAGTAGEQYF. This chain joins TRBV7-6 and TRBJ2-7; D may be TRBD1 or TRBD2 (7 bases each). V was cut by 6 bases and J by 7 bases, with 16 bases left in between. This CDR3 contains 13 residues. Germline V lookup: CDR1 SGHVS, CDR2 FNYEAQ.

This chain links TRBV7-8 with TRBJ2-5; 9 bases agree with TRBD2. The CDR3 consists of 14 residues. After removal of 2 bases from V and 4 bases from J, the junction contained 2 bases not matched to a gene. Germline lookup yields CDR1 SGHVS and CDR2 FQNEAQ. For the CDR3, the DNA is TGTGCCAGCAGCTTATTAGCGGGAGCAGAGACCCAGTACTTC. Amino acid sequence: CASSLLAGAETQYF.

The chain links TRBV15 to TRBJ2-3; tentatively, D is TRBD2 (6 bases). CDR1 LNHNV and CDR2 YYDKDF come from the germline V gene (reference sequence). The CDR3 has 16 residues. V gave up 4 bases and J gave up 0 bases, with 14 bases separating them. DNA for the CDR3: TGTGCCACCAGCACCAGAAGCGGGCGCAGCACAGATACGCAGTATTTT. It codes for CATSTRSGRSTDTQYF.

This clone occurred once. The gene calls are TRBV6-6 and TRBJ1-1; D may be TRBD1 (6 bases). This CDR3 region has 15 residues. The V end lost 8 bases, the J end lost 1 base, and 17 bases lay between the germline ends. The germline gives CDR1 MNHNY, CDR2 SVGAGI (reference sequence). CDR3 in amino acids: CASPEGGAPNTEAFF. CDR3 nucleotides: TGTGCCAGCCCCGAAGGGGGGGCCCCGAACACTGAAGCTTTCTTT.

The chain combines TRBV7-6 with TRBJ2-5; a weak D match, TRBD2 (5 bases). V shed 5 bases and J shed 4 bases, with 11 bases lying between them. The CDR3 consists of 13 residues. CDR1 SGHVS and CDR2 FNYEAQ come from the germline V gene. CDR3: CASSAGEGETQYF. CDR3 sequence (DNA): TGTGCCAGCAGCGCCGGAGAGGGAGAGACCCAGTACTTC.

The chain has TRBV28 and TRBJ1-3; D is unclear. The CDR3 totals 13 residues. With 2 bases removed from V and 7 bases from J, the gap between germline ends came to 9 bases. CDR1 is MDHEN and CDR2 is SYDVKM in the germline V gene. The CDR3 sequence: CASSLPSINTIYF. The CDR3 nucleotides read TGTGCCAGCAGTTTACCCTCTATTAACACCATATATTTT.

This clone was picked up a small number of times. The chain is built from TRBV2 and TRBJ2-1, with 7 positions matching TRBD1. Per the germline V gene, CDR1 is SNHLY and CDR2 is FYNNEI. The CDR3 covers 15 residues. Unmatched junction bases numbered 4, after V lost 5 bases and J lost 0 bases. The CDR3 sequence is CASSLDRVSYNEQFF. The CDR3 region has the DNA TGTGCCAGCAGTCTTGACAGGGTCTCCTACAATGAGCAGTTCTTC.

V is TRBV29-1 and J is TRBJ2-7; TRBD1 agrees at 9 bases. The CDR3 loop spans 14 amino acids. The V and J ends lost 7 bases and 1 base, in that order; junction bases with no gene match: 8. CDR1 and CDR2 (germline): SQVTM, ANQGSEA. CDR3 loop: CSARRDRASYEQYF. The DNA for the CDR3 is TGCAGCGCCAGAAGGGACAGGGCATCCTACGAGCAGTACTTC.

The V gene is TRBV19, the J gene TRBJ2-5; 8 bases line up with TRBD1. CDR1 and CDR2 (germline): LNHDA, SQIVND (reference sequence). The trim removed 9 bases at V and 4 bases at J, leaving 7 bases unmatched. This CDR3 contains 13 residues. The DNA of the CDR3 is TGTGCCAGCAAGGACAGGGCGGGAGAGACCCAGTACTTC. The encoded protein is CASKDRAGETQYF. Full variable domain (outside the CDR3, taken from reference TRBV19 and TRBJ2-5): DGGITQSPKYLFRKEGQNVTLSCEQNLNHDAMYWYRQDPGQGLRLIYYSQIVNDFQKGDIAEGYSVSREKKESFPLTVTSAQKNPTAFYLCASKDRAGETQYFGPGTRLLVL.

The chain employs TRBV11-2 and TRBJ2-2, with D possibly TRBD2 on 6 matching bases. The CDR3 runs to 16 residues. The germline CDR1 and CDR2 sequences are SGHAT and FQNNGV. With 5 bases removed from V and 0 bases from J, the gap between germline ends came to 13 bases. The CDR3 region has the DNA TGTGCCAGCAGCCCCATTGGAGGGGCGAACACCGGGGAGCTGTTTTTT. Protein product: CASSPIGGANTGELFF.